The rows below give T cell receptor beta chains drawn from one sample of a study of Graves' ophthalmopathy and Graves' hyperthyroidism. MiXCR, applied by TCRdb to the multiplex PCR reads, yields one record per CDR3 protein. Here the sample spans about 24,000 distinct CDR3 sequences, approximately 48% being singletons. Material: peripheral blood. These receptor sequences come from an adult woman with stable Graves' hyperthyroidism. The conserved cysteine and the conserved F or W are not part of the CDR3 here. Each record gives: V gene, J gene, CDR3 protein.

>TRBV6-5|TRBJ2-7
ASSYPGGGEQY
>TRBV15|TRBJ1-1
ATSRLNTEAF
>TRBV7-8|TRBJ2-3
ASSPDRGWTPDTQY
>TRBV20-1|TRBJ2-7
SALRGGWSYEQY
>TRBV20-1|TRBJ2-5
SAPRGASSQETQY
>TRBV30|TRBJ1-4
AWSSGGLALF
>TRBV7-3|-
ASSLIAGVGEQF
>TRBV9|TRBJ1-1
ASSVGSGGGVTEAS
>TRBV6-5|TRBJ1-6
ASRPSGQGYFSPLH
>TRBV7-8|TRBJ2-5
ASSGSGLQETQY
>TRBV5-1|TRBJ2-1
ASSLADPSYSEQF
>TRBV19|TRBJ2-5
ASSLRGQGARQPQY
>TRBV2|TRBJ1-2
ASKGTEYGYT
>TRBV11-3|TRBJ2-7
ASSNPGTRSSYEQY
>TRBV27|TRBJ1-1
ASSPDWGNTEAF
>TRBV5-1|TRBJ2-6
ASSLAAGTGANVLT
>TRBV7-2|TRBJ1-2
ASSLLPGGQGGYGYT
>TRBV24-1|TRBJ2-1
ATSDELAGGGEQF
>TRBV5-4|TRBJ1-1
VSSPGGGGGTEAF
>TRBV30|TRBJ1-4
AGTFTGATNEKLF
>TRBV7-9|TRBJ2-1
ASSLGSANRAKDEQF
>TRBV20-1|TRBJ2-7
SAEKGNKQY
>TRBV6-2/TRBV6-3|TRBJ2-7
ASRHRDRVHEQY
>TRBV6-1|TRBJ2-7
ASRGPRDRGHEQY
>TRBV7-9|TRBJ2-1
ASSLYIGNGSVYEQF
>TRBV9|TRBJ2-1
ASSEDQGSCNEQF
>TRBV7-2|TRBJ2-7
ASSPASAYEQY